Listed below are T cell receptor beta chains from one sample, sequenced in a study of T-cell reconstitution after alpha-beta-depleted transplantation in children. TCRdb reprocessed the PCR reads with MiXCR, giving one entry per CDR3 protein. The sample shows around 600,000 distinct CDR3 sequences, roughly 15% of them seen only once. The input for sequencing was PBMCs from the stem cell graft donor, taken from the stem cell graft. Every receptor here comes from a human donor who donated a stem cell graft to a child with acute myeloid leukemia. The CDR3 runs from the conserved cysteine through the conserved F or W. Fields, in order: V gene, J gene, CDR3 protein.

TRBV29-1	TRBJ1-5	CSVSYSNQPQHF
TRBV5-6	TRBJ1-6	CASSATGLGNSPLHF
TRBV4-3	TRBJ2-7	CASSQDQAGLGPEQYF
TRBV10-3	TRBJ2-1	CAVKSDRSYNEQFF
TRBV5-1	TRBJ1-6	CASSLEGQTSPLHF
TRBV13	TRBJ2-1	CAINTGRSSYNEQFF
TRBV24-1	TRBJ2-1	CATSVLLAAGGDEQFF
TRBV27	TRBJ2-7	CASSYDGQQYF
TRBV7-9	TRBJ2-2	CASSDWGLGELFF
TRBV5-1	TRBJ1-1	CASSLPYQDAEAFF
TRBV29-1	TRBJ2-7	CSVGGTPSSYEQYF
TRBV20-1	TRBJ2-1	CSARNQGDNEQFF
TRBV7-2	TRBJ2-3	CASSPSLLAGGDTQYF
TRBV20-1	TRBJ1-6	CSATPRTGFDSPLHF
TRBV28	TRBJ2-5	CASSLLAGAQETQYF
TRBV6-4	TRBJ2-5	CARSPEGLAGPPGETQYF
TRBV4-3	TRBJ2-1	CASSQERGFYNEQFF
TRBV7-2	TRBJ1-5	CASSSHGAANNQPQHF
TRBV9	TRBJ2-5	CASSVAGREGETQYF
TRBV7-2	TRBJ1-1	CASSRGQMNTEAFF
TRBV5-1	TRBJ2-7	CASSLEGQGKPYEQYF
TRBV6-2/TRBV6-3	TRBJ1-2	CASSYSADSGYGYTF
TRBV7-8	TRBJ1-1	CASSLGRGRFTEAFF
TRBV20-1	TRBJ1-1	CSARDLNSIFTEAFF